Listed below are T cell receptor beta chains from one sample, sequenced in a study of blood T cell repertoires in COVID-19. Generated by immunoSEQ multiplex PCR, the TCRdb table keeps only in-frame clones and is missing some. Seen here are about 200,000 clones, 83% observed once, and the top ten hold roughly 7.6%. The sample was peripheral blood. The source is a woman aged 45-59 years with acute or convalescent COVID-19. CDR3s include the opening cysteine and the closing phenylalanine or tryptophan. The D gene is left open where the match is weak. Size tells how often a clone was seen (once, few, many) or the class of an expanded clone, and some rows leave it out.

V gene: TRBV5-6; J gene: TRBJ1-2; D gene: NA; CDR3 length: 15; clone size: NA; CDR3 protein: CASSRTGGQYYGYTF
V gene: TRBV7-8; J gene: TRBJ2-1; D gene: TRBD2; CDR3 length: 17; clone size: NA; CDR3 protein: CASSLARQSGIYNEQFF
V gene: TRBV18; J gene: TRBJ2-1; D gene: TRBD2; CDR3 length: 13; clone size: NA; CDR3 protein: CASSPLGGDEQFF
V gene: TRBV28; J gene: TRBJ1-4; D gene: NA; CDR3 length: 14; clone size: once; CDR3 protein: CASSQDTLDEKLFF
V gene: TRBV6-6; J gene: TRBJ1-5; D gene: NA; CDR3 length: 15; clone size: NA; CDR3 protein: CASSYPPGSNQPQHF
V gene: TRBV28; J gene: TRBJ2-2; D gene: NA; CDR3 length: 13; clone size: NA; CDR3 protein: CASRRQNTGELFF
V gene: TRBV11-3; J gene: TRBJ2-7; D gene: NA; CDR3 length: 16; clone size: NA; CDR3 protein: CASSLDAGPSRYEQYF
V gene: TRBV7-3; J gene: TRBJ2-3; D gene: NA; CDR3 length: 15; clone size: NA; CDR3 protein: CASSLMARAADTQYF
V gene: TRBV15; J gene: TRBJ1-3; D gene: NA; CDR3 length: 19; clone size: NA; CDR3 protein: CATSSVGYRAPTGGNTIYF
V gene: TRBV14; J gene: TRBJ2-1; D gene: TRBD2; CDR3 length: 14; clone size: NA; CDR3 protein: CASSQGGSWNEQFF
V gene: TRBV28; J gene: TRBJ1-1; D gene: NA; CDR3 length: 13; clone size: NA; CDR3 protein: CASSLGTNTEAFF
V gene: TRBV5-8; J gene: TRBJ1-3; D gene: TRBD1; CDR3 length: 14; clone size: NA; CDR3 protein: CASSPGTGRNTIYF
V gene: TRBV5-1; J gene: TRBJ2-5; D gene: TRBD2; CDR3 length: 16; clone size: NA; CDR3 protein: CASSPGLAGARETQYF
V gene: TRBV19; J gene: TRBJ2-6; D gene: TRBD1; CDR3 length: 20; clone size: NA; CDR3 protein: CASSSPPGQGIGPGANVLTF
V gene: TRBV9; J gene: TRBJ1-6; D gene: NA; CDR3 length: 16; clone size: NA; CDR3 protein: CASSPDPGSYNSPLHF
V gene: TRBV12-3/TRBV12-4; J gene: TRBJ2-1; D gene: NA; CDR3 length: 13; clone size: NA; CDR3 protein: CASSLLEANEQFF
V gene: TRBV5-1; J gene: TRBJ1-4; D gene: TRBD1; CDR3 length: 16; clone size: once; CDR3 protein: CASSLGGRQGYEKLFF
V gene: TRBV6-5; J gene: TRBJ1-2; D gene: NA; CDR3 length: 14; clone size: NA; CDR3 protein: CASRYKQGNYGYTF
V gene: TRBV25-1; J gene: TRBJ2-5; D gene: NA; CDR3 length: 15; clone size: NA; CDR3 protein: CASSEGASIQETQYF
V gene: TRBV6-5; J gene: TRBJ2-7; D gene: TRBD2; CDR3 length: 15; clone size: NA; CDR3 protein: CASSYFSGRAYEQYF
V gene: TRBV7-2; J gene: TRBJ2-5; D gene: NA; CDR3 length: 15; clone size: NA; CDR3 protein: CASSYFGTPQETQYF
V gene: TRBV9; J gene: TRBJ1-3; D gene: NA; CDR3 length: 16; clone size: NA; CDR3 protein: CASSGSYSRAGNTIYF
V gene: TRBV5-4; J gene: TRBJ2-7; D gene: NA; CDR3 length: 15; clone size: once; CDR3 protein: CASSFGPEDSYEQYF
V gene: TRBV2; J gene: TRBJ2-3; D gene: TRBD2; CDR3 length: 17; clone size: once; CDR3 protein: CASSLTGTSGRTDTQYF
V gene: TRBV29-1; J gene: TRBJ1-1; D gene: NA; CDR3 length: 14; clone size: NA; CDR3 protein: CSVDMSLPNTEAFF
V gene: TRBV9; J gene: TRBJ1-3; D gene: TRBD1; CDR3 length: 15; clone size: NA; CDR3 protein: CASSQGQGKGNTIYF
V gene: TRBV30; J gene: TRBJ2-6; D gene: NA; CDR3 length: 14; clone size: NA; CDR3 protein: CAWSERAGANVLTF
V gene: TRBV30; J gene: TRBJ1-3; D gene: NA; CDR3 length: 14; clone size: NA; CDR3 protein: CAWNKQGTGNTIYF
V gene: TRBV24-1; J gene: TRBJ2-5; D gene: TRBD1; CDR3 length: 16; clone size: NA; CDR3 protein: CATSDATGTGQETQYF
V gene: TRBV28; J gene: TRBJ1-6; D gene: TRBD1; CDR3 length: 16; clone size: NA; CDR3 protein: CASSLSGTGGFSPLHF
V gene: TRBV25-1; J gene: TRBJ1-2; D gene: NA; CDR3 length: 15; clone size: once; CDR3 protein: CASSAITGLGYGYTF
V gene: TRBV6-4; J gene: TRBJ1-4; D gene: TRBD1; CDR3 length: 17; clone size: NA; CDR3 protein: CASSDHRTGRTNEKLFF
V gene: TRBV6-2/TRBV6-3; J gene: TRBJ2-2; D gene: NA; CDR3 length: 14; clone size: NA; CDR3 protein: CASSYSKGTGELFF
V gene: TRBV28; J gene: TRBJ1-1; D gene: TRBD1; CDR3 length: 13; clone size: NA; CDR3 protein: CASSLYGQAEAFF
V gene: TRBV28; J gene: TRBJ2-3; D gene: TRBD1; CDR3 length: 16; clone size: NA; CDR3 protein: CASSAIGGQGTDTQYF
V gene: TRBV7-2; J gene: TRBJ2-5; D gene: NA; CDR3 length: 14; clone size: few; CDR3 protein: CASSLSGVLETQYF
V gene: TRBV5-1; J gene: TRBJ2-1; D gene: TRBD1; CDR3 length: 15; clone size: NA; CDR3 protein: CASSQRTGLYNEQFF
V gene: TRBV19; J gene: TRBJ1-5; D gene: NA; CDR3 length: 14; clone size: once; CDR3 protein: CASSLQGSNQPQHF
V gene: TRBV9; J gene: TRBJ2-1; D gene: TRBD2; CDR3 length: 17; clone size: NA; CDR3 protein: CASSVAGGLSVNNEQFF
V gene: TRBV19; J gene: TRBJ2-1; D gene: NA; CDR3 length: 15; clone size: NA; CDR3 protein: CASSIGGGIGREQFF
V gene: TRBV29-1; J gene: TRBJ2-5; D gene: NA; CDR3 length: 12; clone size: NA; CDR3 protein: CSVGSHGETQYF
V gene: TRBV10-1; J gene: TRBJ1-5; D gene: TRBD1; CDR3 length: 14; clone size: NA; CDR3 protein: CASSDGTGNQPQHF
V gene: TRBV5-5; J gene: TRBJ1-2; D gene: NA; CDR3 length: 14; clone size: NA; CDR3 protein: CASRRGGSGYGYTF
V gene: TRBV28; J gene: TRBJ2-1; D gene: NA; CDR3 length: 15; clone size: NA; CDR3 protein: CASSGRTGDYNEQFF
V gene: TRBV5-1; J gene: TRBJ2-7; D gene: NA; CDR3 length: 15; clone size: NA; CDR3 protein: CASSLGLQASYEQYF
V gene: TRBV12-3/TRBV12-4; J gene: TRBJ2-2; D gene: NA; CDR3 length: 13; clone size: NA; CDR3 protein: CASTLPGAGELFF
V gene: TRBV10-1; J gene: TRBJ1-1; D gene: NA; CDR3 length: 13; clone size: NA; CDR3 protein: CASSTYRDGEAFF
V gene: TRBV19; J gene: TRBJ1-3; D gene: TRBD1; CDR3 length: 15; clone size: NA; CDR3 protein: CASSMMRGRGNTIYF
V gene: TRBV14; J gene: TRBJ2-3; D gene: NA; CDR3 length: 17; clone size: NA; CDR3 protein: CASSQDITASSTDTQYF
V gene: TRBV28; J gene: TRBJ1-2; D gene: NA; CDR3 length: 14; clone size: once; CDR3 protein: CASSFTGQHYGYTF
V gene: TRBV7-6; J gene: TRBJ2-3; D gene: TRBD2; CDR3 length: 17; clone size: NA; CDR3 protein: CASSLAGAGIVTDTQYF
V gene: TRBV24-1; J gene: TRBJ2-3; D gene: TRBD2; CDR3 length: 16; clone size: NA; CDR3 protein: CATSDKTSGRLDTQYF
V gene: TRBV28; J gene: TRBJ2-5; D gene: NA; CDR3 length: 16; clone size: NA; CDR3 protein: CASSFLGSKGQETQYF
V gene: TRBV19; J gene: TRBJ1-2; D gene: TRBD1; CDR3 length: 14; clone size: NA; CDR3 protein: CASSGLGQGSGYTF
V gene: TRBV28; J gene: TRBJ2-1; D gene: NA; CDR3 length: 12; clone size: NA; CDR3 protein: CASAPQQDEQFF